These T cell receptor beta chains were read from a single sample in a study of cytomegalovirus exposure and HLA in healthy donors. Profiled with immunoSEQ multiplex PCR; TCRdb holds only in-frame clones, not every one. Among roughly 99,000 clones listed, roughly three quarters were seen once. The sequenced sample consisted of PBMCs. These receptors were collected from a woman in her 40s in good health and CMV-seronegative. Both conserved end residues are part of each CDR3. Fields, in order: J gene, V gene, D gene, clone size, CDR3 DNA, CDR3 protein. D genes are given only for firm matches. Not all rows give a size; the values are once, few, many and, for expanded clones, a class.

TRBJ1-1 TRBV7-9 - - TGTGCCAGCAGCTTAGGAGTGGGCAACACTGAAGCTTTCTTT CASSLGVGNTEAFF
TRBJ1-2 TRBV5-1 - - TGCGCCAGCAGCTTGATCCCGGGGATAGACTATGGCTACACCTTC CASSLIPGIDYGYTF
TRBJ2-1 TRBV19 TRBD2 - TGTGCCAGTAGTACCTCGGGAGGACGCCTGTACAATGAGCAGTTCTTC CASSTSGGRLYNEQFF
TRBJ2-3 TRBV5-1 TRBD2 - TGCGCCAGTCGCGCGGACGGACTAGGGATAGATACGCAGTATTTT CASRADGLGIDTQYF
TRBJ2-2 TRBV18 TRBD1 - TGTGCCAGCTCACCGGACAGGGGGCACGACGGGGAGCTGTTTTTT CASSPDRGHDGELFF
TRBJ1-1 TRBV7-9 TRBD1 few TGTGCCAGCAGCCCTACTCTAGACAGGGCCACTGAAGCTTTCTTT CASSPTLDRATEAFF
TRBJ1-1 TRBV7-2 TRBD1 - TGTGCCAGCAGCTTAGCGGGGGACAGGAGGAACACTGAAGCTTTCTTT CASSLAGDRRNTEAFF
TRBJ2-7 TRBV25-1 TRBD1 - TGTGCCAGCAGAGGGACACGCAGAAGGGGGCATTCCTACGAGCAGTACTTC CASRGTRRRGHSYEQYF
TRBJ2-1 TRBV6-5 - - TGTGCCAGCAGTTACTCGCGCAATGAGCAGTTCTTC CASSYSRNEQFF
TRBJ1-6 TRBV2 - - TGTGCCAGCAGTGAAAGAACAGTAAATTCACCCCTCCACTTT CASSERTVNSPLHF
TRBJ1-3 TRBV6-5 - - TGTGCCAGCAGTTACTCAAGACAGCTTGGAAACACCATATATTTT CASSYSRQLGNTIYF
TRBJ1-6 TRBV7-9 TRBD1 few TGTGCCAGCAGCTTCGGACAGGGGGCGAGGAATTCACCCCTCCACTTT CASSFGQGARNSPLHF
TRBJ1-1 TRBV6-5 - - TGTGCCACTCTCCAAGGGGGAAACACTGAAGCTTTCTTT CATLQGGNTEAFF
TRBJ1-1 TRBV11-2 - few TGTGCCAGCAGCTTCACACCCTACTACGAAGCTTTCTTT CASSFTPYYEAFF
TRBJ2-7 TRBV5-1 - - TGCGCCAGCAGCTTGGACACAGTCTACGAGCAGTACTTC CASSLDTVYEQYF
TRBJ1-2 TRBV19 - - TGTGCCAGTAGTATGACTGCCTATGGCTACACCTTC CASSMTAYGYTF
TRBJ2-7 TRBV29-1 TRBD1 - TGCAGCGTTGAAGGGACAGGGGTCGATTCCTACGAGCAGTACTTC CSVEGTGVDSYEQYF
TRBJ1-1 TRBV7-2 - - TGTGCCAGCAGCCGGGGACAGAACACTGAAGCTTTCTTT CASSRGQNTEAFF
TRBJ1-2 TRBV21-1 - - TGTGCGGGGAGCAGGGGAGCCTATGGCTACACCTTC CAGSRGAYGYTF
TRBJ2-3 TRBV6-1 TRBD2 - TGTGCCAGCAGTGAAAGGCAACCGGGCGGGGGGAACACAGATACGCAGTATTTT CASSERQPGGGNTDTQYF
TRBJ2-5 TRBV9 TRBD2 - TGTGCCAGCAGCACAACACCCGCAGGACTAGCTGGGGAGACCCAGTACTTC CASSTTPAGLAGETQYF
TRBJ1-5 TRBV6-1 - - TGTGCCAGCATGGGGGCATACAATCAGCCCCAGCATTTT CASMGAYNQPQHF
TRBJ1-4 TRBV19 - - TGTGCCAGTAGTTTACCTGGAGGTGAAAAACTGTTTTTT CASSLPGGEKLFF
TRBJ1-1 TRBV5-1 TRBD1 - TGCGCCAGCAGCAAACAGGGGGGGAACACTGAAGCTTTCTTT CASSKQGGNTEAFF
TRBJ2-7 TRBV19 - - TGTGCCAGTAGTATAGGTCCAGGGGCCTACGAGCAGTACTTC CASSIGPGAYEQYF
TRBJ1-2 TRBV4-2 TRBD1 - TGTGCCAGCAGCCAAGATCAAGGGACAGGGTTGGGCTATGGCTACACCTTC CASSQDQGTGLGYGYTF
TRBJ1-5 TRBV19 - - TGTGCCAGTAGTTCCCAGACAGGATTCAATCAGCCCCAGCATTTT CASSSQTGFNQPQHF
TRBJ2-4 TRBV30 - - TGTGCCTGCGCGACCGGGACATTAGGAGTCGGCAAAAACATTCAGTACTTC CACATGTLGVGKNIQYF
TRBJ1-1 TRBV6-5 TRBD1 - TGTGCCAGCAGGACACAGGGGACTGAAGCTTTCTTT CASRTQGTEAFF
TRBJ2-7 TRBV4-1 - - TGCGCCAGCAGCCCGTCTGGAGGGATCTACGAGCAGTACTTC CASSPSGGIYEQYF
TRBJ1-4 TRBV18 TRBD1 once TGTGCCAGCTCACCAAGGGGACAGGGTGGTGAAAAACTGTTTTTT CASSPRGQGGEKLFF
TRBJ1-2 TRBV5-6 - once TGTGCCAGCAATAACAGACCCTATGGCTACCCCTTC CASNNRPYGYPF
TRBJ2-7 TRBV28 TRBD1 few TGTGCCAGCAGTCCTCCCCGACAGGGTCTCTACGAGCAGTACTTC CASSPPRQGLYEQYF
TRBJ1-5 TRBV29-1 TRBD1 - TGCAGCGTCGACGAAGGGGGCCAGGGCAATCAGCCCCAGCATTTT CSVDEGGQGNQPQHF
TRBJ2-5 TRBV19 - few TGTGCCAGTAGTACCGGGAACCAAGAGACCCAGTACTTC CASSTGNQETQYF
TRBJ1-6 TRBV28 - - TGTGCCAGCAGTTTTAGGGGCCCCGCACCCCTCCACTTT CASSFRGPAPLHF
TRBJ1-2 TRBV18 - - TGTGCCAGCTCACCACCCGACATCTTCTATGGCTACACCTTC CASSPPDIFYGYTF
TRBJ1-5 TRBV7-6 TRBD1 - TGTGCCAGCAGCTCGGACAGGGGGCAGGGTCAGCCCCAGCATTTT CASSSDRGQGQPQHF
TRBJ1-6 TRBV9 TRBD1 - TGTGCCAGCAGCGTCTCGGGGGACAGGAATAATTCACCCCTCCACTTT CASSVSGDRNNSPLHF
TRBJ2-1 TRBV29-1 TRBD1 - TGCAGCGTTGGGACAGGGGTGGCGAATGAGCAGTTCTTC CSVGTGVANEQFF
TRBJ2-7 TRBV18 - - TGTGCCAGCTCACAGACAGGTCCCGAGCAGTACTTC CASSQTGPEQYF
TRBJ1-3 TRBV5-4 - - TGTGCCGGACGGGGCTCTGGAAACACCATATATTTT CAGRGSGNTIYF
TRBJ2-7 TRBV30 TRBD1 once TGTGCCTGGGGACAGGGGGCGGGTAGCTACGAGCAGTACTTC CAWGQGAGSYEQYF
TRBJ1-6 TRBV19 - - TGTGCCAGTACCGAGCTGCAGGGATCTCCCCTCCACTTT CASTELQGSPLHF
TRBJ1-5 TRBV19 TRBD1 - TGTGCCAGTACCTCGACAGGGAACCAGCCCCAGCATTTT CASTSTGNQPQHF
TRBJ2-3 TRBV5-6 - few TGTGCCAGCAGCTTTGGTAGGGGGAAAGATACGCAGTATTTT CASSFGRGKDTQYF
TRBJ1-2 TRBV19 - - TGTGCCAGTACCGTTAGGGGTAATTTTAACTATGGCTACACCTTC CASTVRGNFNYGYTF
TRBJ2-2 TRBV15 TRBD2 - TGTGCCACCAGCAGAGATTCTAGCGGGGTAAACACCGGGGAGCTGTTTTTT CATSRDSSGVNTGELFF
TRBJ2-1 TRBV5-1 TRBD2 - TGCGCCAGCAGCTTGGAGGGACTAGCGGCTAAAGAGCAGTTCTTC CASSLEGLAAKEQFF
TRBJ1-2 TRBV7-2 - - TGTGCCAGCAGCTTAGATCACCGGGGAGGCTACACCTTC CASSLDHRGGYTF
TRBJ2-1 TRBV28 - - TGTGCCAGCAGTTTATCTCCTGGCGGGGTGTACAATGAGCAGTTCTTC CASSLSPGGVYNEQFF
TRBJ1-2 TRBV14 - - TGTGCCAGCAGCCAAGGGGTGGGACTGACGTCTAACTATGGCTACACCTTC CASSQGVGLTSNYGYTF
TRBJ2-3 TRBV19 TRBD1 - TGTGCCAGTAGCCGACAGGGAAGCACAGATACGCAGTATTTT CASSRQGSTDTQYF
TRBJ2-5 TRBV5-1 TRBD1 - TGCGCCAGCAGCTTACCGGGACAGGGGTGGGAGCAGTACTTC CASSLPGQGWEQYF
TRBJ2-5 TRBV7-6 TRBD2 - TGTGCCAGCAGCGCTAGACTAGCGGGGGGACAAGAGACCCAGTACTTC CASSARLAGGQETQYF
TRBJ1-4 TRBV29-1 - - TGCAGCGTACAGGGCGTGGATGAAAAACTGTTTTTT CSVQGVDEKLFF